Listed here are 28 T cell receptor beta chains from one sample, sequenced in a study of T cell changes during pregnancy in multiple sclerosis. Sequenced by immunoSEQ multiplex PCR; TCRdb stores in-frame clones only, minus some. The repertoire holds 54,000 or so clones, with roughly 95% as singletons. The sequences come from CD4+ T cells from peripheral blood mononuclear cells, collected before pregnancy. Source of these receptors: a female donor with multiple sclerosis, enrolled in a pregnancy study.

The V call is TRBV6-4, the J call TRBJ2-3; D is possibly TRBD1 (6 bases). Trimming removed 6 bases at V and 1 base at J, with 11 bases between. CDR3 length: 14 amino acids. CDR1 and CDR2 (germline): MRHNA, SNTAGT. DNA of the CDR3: TGTGCCAGCAGCCAGGGGTGGGGCACAGATACGCAGTATTTT. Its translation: CASSQGWGTDTQYF.

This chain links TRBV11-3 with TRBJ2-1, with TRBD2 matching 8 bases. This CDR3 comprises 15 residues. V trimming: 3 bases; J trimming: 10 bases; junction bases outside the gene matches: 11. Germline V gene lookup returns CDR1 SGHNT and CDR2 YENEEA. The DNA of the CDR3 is TGTGCCAGCAGCTTTACCGGCTCCCGGGAGGGGGAGCAGTTCTTC. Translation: CASSFTGSREGEQFF. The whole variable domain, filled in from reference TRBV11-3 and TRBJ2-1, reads EAGVVQSPRYKIIEKKQPVAFWCNPISGHNTLYWYLQNLGQGPELLIRYENEEAVDDSQLPKDRFSAERLKGVDSTLKIQPAELGDSAVYLCASSFTGSREGEQFFGPGTRLTVL.

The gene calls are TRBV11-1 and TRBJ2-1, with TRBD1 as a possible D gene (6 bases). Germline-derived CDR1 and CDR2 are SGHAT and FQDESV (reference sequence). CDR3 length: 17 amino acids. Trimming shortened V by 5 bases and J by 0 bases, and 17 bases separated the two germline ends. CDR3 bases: TGTGCCAGCAGCACCCGACCGCCGGACAGCTCCTACAATGAGCAGTTCTTC. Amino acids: CASSTRPPDSSYNEQFF.

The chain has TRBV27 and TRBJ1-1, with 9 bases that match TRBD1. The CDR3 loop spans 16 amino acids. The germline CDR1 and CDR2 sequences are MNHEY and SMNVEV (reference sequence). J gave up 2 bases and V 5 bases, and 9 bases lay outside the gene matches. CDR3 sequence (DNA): TGTGCCAGCAGTGGGGGACAGGGAAGGTTAAACACTGAAGCTTTCTTT. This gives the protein CASSGGQGRLNTEAFF.

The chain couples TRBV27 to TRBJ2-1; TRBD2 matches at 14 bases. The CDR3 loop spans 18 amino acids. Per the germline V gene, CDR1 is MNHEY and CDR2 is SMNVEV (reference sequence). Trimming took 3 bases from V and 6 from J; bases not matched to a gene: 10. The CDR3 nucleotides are TGTGCCAGCAGTTTGTATACCGGGACTAGCGGGAGTAGCAATGAGCAGTTCTTC. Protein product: CASSLYTGTSGSSNEQFF.

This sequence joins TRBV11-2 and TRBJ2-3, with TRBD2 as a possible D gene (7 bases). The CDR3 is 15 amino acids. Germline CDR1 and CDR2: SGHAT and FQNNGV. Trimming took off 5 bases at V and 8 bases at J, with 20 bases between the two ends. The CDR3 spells CASSPSGGAGVTQYF. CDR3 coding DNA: TGTGCCAGCAGCCCATCGGGGGGAGCAGGGGTTACGCAGTATTTT.

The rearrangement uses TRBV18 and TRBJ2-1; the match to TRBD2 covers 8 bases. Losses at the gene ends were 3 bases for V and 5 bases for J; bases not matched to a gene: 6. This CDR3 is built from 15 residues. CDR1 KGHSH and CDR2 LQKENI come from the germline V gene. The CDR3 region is CASSPRTSPDNEQFF. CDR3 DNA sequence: TGTGCCAGCTCACCGAGGACTAGCCCGGACAATGAGCAGTTCTTC.

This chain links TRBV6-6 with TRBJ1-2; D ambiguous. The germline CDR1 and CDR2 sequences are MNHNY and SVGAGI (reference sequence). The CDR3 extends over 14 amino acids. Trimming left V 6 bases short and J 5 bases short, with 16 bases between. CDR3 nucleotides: TGTGCCAGCAGGGGCCCCACCCGCGTTTATGGCTACACCTTC. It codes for CASRGPTRVYGYTF.

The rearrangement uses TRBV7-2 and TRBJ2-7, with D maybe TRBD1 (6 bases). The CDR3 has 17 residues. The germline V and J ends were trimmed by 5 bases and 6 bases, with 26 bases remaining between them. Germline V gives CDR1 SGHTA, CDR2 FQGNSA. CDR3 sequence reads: CASSAGRGPQGPREQYF. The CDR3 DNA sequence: TGTGCCAGCAGCGCCGGACGGGGCCCACAGGGTCCGCGCGAGCAGTACTTC.

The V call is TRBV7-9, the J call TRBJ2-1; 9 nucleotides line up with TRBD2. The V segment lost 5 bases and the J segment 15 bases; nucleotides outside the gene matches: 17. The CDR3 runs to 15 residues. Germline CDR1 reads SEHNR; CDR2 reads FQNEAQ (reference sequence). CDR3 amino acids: CASSPSGLAIGGPFF. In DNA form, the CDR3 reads TGTGCCAGCAGCCCGTCCGGACTAGCGATCGGTGGTCCGTTCTTC.

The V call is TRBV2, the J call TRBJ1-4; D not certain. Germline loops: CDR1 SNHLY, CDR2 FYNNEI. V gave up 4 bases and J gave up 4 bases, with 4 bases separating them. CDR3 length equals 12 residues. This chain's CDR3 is CASSVHNEKLFF. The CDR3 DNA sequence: TGTGCCAGCAGTGTTCATAATGAAAAACTGTTTTTT.

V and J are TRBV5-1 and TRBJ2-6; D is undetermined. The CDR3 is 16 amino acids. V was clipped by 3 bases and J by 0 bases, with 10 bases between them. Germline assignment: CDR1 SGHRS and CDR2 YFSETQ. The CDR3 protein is CASSWRSGSGANVLTF. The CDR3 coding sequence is TGCGCCAGCAGCTGGAGATCTGGCTCTGGGGCCAACGTCCTGACTTTC.

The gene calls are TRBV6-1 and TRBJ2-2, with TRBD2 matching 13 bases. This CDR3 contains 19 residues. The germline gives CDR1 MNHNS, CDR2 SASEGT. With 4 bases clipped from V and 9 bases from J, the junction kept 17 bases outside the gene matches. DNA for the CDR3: TGTGCCAGCAGTGTCACGGGGACTAGCGGGAAGTTAGGGTATAGGGAGCTGTTTTTT. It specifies CASSVTGTSGKLGYRELFF.

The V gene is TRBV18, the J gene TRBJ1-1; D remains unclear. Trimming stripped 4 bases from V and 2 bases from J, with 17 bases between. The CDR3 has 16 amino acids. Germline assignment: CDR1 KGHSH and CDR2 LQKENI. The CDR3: CASSQSAGPLNTEAFF. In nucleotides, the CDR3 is TGTGCCAGCTCACAGTCCGCCGGTCCCCTTAACACTGAAGCTTTCTTT. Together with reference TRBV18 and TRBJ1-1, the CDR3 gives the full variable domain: NAGVMQNPRHLVRRRGQEARLRCSPMKGHSHVYWYRQLPEEGLKFMVYLQKENIIDESGMPKERFSAEFPKEGPSILRIQQVVRGDSAAYFCASSQSAGPLNTEAFFGQGTRLTVV.

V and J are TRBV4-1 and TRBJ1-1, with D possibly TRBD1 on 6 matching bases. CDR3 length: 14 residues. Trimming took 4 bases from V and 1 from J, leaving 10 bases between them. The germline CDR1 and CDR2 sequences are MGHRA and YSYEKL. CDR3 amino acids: CASSLGGRNTEAFF. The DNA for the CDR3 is TGCGCCAGCAGCCTAGGGGGTCGGAACACTGAAGCTTTCTTT.

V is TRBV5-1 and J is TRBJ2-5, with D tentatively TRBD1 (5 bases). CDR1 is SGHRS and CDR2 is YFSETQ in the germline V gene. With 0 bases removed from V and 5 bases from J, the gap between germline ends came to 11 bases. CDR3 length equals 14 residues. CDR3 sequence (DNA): TGCGCCAGCAGCTTGGTGCAGGGATACGAGACCCAGTACTTC. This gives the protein CASSLVQGYETQYF.

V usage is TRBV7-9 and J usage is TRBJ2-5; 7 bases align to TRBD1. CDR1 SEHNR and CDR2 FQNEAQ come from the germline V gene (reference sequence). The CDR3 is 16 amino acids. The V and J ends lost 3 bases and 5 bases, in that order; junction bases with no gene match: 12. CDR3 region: CASSLRDRALGETQYF. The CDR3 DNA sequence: TGTGCCAGCAGCTTGAGGGACAGAGCTTTGGGGGAGACCCAGTACTTC.

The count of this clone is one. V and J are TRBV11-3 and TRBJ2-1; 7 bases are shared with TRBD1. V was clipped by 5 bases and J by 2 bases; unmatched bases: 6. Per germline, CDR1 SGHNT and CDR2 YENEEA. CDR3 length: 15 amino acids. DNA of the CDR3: TGTGCCAGCAGCGTCGACAGGGCCACCTACAATGAGCAGTTCTTC. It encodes CASSVDRATYNEQFF. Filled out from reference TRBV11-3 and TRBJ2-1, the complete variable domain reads EAGVVQSPRYKIIEKKQPVAFWCNPISGHNTLYWYLQNLGQGPELLIRYENEEAVDDSQLPKDRFSAERLKGVDSTLKIQPAELGDSAVYLCASSVDRATYNEQFFGPGTRLTVL.

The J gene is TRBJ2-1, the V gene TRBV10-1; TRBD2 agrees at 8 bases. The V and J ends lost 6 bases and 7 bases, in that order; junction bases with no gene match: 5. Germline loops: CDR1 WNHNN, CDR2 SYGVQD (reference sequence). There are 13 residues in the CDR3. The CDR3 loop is CASRSGSWNEQFF. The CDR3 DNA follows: TGCGCCAGCAGAAGCGGGAGTTGGAATGAGCAGTTCTTC.

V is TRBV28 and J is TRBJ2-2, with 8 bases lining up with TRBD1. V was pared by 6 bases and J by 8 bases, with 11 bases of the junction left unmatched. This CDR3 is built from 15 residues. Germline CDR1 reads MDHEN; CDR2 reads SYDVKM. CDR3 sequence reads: CASSLPGTGRGELFF. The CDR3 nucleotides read TGTGCCAGCAGCCTACCCGGGACAGGAAGAGGGGAGCTGTTTTTT. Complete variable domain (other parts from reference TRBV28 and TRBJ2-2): DVKVTQSSRYLVKRTGEKVFLECVQDMDHENMFWYRQDPGLGLRLIYFSYDVKMKEKGDIPEGYSVSREKKERFSLILESASTNQTSMYLCASSLPGTGRGELFFGEGSRLTVL.

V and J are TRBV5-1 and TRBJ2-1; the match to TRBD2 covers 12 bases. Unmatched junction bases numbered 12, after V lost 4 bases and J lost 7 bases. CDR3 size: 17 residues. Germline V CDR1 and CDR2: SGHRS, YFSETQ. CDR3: CASSGTLAGGLGNEQFF. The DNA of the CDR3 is TGCGCCAGCAGCGGCACACTAGCGGGAGGTCTTGGTAATGAGCAGTTCTTC. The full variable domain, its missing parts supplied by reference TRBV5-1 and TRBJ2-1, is KAGVTQTPRYLIKTRGQQVTLSCSPISGHRSVSWYQQTPGQGLQFLFEYFSETQRNKGNFPGRFSGRQFSNSRSEMNVSTLELGDSALYLCASSGTLAGGLGNEQFFGPGTRLTVL.

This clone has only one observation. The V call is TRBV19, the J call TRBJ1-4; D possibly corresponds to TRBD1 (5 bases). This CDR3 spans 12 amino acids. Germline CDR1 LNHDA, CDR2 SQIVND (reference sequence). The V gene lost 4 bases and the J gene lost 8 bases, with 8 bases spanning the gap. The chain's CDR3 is CASSKRQEKLFF. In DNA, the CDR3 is TGTGCCAGTAGTAAAAGACAGGAAAAACTGTTTTTT.

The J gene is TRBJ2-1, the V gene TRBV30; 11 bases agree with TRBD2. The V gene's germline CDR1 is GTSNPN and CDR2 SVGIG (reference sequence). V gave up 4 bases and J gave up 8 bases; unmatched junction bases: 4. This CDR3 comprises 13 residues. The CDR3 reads CAWTLAGVYEQFF. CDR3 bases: TGTGCCTGGACACTAGCGGGGGTATATGAGCAGTTCTTC.

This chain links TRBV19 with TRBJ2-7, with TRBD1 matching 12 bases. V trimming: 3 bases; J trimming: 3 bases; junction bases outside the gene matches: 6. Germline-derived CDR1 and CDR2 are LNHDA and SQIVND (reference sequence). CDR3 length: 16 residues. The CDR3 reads CASSIRGTGGFYEQYF. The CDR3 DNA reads TGTGCCAGTAGTATTCGTGGGACAGGGGGCTTCTACGAGCAGTACTTC.

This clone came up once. The CDR3 sequence is CASSERFRGSPGYTF. CDR3 sequence (DNA): TGTGCCAGCAGTGAAAGATTCAGGGGTTCTCCTGGCTACACCTTC. The chain joins TRBV6-1 to TRBJ1-2; D possibly corresponds to TRBD1 (6 bases). V gave up 2 bases and J gave up 7 bases, with 17 bases separating them. The CDR3 has 15 amino acids. Germline V gene data show CDR1 as MNHNS and CDR2 as SASEGT.

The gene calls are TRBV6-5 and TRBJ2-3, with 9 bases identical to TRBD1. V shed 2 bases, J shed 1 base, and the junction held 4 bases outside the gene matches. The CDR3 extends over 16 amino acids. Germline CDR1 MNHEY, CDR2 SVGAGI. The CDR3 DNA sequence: TGTGCCAGCAGTTACGGATACAGGGGGCGCACAGATACGCAGTATTTT. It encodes CASSYGYRGRTDTQYF.

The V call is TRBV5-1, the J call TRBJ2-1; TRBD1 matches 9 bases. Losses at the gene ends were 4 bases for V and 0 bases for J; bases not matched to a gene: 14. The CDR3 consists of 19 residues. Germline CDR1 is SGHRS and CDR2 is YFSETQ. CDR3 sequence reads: CASSPRDRVVPSSYNEQFF. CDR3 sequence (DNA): TGCGCCAGCAGCCCGCGGGACAGGGTAGTTCCTAGCTCCTACAATGAGCAGTTCTTC.

This chain's CDR3 is CASSSRDSNEQFF. The CDR3 DNA follows: TGTGCCAGCAGCTCCCGGGACTCAAATGAGCAGTTCTTC. The chain carries TRBV5-8 and TRBJ2-1; weak D call: TRBD2 (6 bases). The germline V gene encodes CDR1 SGHTS and CDR2 YDEGEE. The ends were cut back, 3 bases at V and 7 bases at J, with 11 bases in the middle. The CDR3 has 13 residues.